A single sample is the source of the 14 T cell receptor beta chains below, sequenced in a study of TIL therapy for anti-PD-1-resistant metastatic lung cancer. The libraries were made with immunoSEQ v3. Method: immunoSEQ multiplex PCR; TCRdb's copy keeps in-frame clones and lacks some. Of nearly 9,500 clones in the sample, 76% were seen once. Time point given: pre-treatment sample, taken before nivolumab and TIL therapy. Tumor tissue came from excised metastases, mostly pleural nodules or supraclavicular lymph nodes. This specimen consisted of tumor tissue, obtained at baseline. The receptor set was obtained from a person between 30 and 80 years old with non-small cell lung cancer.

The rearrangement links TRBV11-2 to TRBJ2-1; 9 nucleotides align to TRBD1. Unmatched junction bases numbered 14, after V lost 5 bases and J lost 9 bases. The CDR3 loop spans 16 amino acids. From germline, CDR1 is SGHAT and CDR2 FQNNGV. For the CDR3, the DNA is TGTGCCAGCAGCCCAAACCGGGACAGGGAATTTGGTGAGCAGTTCTTC. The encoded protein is CASSPNRDREFGEQFF. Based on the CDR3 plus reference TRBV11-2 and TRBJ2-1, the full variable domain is EAGVAQSPRYKIIEKRQSVAFWCNPISGHATLYWYQQILGQGPKLLIQFQNNGVVDDSQLPKDRFSAERLKGVDSTLKIQPAKLEDSAVYLCASSPNRDREFGEQFFGPGTRLTVL.

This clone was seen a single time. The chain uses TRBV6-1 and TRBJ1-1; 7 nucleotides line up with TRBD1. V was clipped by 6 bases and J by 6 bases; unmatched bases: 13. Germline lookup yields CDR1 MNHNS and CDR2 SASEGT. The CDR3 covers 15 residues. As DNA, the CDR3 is TGTGCCAGCAGAGAGGAAGGGACAGCCGGCCCTGAAGCTTTCTTT. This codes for CASREEGTAGPEAFF.

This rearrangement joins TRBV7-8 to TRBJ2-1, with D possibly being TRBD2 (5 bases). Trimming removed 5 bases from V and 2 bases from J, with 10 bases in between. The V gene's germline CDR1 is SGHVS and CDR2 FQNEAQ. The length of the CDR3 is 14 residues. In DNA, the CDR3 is TGTGCCAGCAGCCCCGGAGGACCCTACAATGAGCAGTTCTTC. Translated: CASSPGGPYNEQFF.

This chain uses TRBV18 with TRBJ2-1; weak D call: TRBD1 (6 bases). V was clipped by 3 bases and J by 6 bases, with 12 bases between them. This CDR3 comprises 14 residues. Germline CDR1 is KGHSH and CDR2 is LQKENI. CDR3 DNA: TGTGCCAGCTCACCTCCCTCCAGGGGCAATGAGCAGTTCTTC. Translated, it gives CASSPPSRGNEQFF. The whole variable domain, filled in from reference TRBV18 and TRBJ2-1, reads NAGVMQNPRHLVRRRGQEARLRCSPMKGHSHVYWYRQLPEEGLKFMVYLQKENIIDESGMPKERFSAEFPKEGPSILRIQQVVRGDSAAYFCASSPPSRGNEQFFGPGTRLTVL.

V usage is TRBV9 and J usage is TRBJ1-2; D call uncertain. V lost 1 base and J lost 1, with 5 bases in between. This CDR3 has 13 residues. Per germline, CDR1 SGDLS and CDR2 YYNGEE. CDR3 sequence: CASSVSVNYGYTF. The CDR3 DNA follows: TGTGCCAGCAGCGTATCGGTTAACTATGGCTACACCTTC.

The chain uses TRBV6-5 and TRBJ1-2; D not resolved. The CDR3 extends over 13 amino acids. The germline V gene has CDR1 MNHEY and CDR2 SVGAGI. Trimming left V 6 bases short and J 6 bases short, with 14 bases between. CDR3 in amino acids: CASRGKGGHGYTF. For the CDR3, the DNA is TGTGCCAGCAGGGGTAAGGGTGGCCATGGCTACACCTTC.

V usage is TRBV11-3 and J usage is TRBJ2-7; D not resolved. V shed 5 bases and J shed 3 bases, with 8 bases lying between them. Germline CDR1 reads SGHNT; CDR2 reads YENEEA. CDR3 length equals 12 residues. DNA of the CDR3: TGTGCCAGCAGCCCTAGAGACTACGAGCAGTACTTC. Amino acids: CASSPRDYEQYF.

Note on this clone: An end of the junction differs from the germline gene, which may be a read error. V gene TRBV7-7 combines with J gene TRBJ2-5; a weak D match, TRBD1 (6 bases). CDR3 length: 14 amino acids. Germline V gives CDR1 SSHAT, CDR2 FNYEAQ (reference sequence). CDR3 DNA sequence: TGTGCTAGCAGCTTAGGACAGAACCAAGAGACCCAGTACTTC. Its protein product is CASSLGQNQETQYF.

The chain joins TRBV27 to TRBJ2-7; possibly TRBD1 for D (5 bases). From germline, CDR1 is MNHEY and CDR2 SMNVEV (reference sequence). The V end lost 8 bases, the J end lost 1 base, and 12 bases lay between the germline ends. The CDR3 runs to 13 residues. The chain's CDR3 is CASGRVGSYEQYF. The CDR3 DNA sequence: TGTGCCAGCGGCAGGGTAGGGTCCTACGAGCAGTACTTC.

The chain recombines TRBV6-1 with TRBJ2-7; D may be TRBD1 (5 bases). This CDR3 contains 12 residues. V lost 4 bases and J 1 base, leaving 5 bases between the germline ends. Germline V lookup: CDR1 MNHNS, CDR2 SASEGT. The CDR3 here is CASSGTSYEQYF. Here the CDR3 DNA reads TGTGCCAGCAGTGGGACATCCTACGAGCAGTACTTC.

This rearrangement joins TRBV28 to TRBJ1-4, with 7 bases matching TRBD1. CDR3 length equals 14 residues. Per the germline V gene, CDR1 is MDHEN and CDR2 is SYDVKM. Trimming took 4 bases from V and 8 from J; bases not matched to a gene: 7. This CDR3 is CASSSGTVKEKLFF. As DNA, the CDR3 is TGTGCCAGCAGTTCCGGGACAGTAAAGGAAAAACTGTTTTTT.

CDR3 protein: CASSLSSALGEQYF. DNA of the CDR3: TGTGCCAGCAGCTTATCTAGCGCCTTAGGGGAGCAGTACTTC. The V and J genes are TRBV7-2 and TRBJ2-5; D may be TRBD2 (6 bases). The V gene lost 2 bases and the J gene lost 11 bases, with 18 bases spanning the gap. Looked up from germline, CDR1 is SGHTA and CDR2 is FQGNSA. CDR3 length: 14 amino acids.

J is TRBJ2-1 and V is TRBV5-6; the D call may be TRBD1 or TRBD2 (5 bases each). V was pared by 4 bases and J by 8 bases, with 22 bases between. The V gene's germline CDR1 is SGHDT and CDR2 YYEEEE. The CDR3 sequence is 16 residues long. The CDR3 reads CASSLAPGRTWDEQFF. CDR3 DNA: TGTGCCAGCAGCCTTGCTCCGGGACGGACTTGGGATGAGCAGTTCTTC.

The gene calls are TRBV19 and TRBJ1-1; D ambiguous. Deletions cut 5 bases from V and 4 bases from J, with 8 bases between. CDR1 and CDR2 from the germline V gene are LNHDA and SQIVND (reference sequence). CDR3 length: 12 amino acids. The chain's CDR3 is CASSPPGTEAFF. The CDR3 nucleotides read TGTGCCAGTAGTCCCCCGGGCACTGAAGCTTTCTTT. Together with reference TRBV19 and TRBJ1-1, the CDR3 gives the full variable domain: DGGITQSPKYLFRKEGQNVTLSCEQNLNHDAMYWYRQDPGQGLRLIYYSQIVNDFQKGDIAEGYSVSREKKESFPLTVTSAQKNPTAFYLCASSPPGTEAFFGQGTRLTVV.